Each of the 12 T cell receptor beta chains below was sequenced from the same sample in a study of blood T cell repertoires in COVID-19. Clones were read by immunoSEQ multiplex PCR, and TCRdb kept only the in-frame ones, dropping some. The table shows a few hundred thousand clones, with 80% to 85% occurring only once. Sequencing input: peripheral blood. These receptors were obtained from a human donor in a cohort sampled during active COVID-19.

The rearrangement joins TRBV25-1 to TRBJ1-5; D might be TRBD1 (5 bases). CDR1 and CDR2 (germline): MGHDK, SYGVNS. With 1 base removed from V and 7 bases from J, the gap between germline ends came to 11 bases. The CDR3 length is 14 residues. CDR3 coding DNA: TGTGCCAGCAGTGAATGGGGGGGGGAACAGCCCCAGCATTTT. It encodes CASSEWGGEQPQHF.

The J gene is TRBJ2-2, the V gene TRBV21-1; TRBD2 was called by the table and not checked on the DNA. TRBV21-1 corresponds to a pseudogene. The CDR3 extends over 21 amino acids. Here the CDR3 reads CASSKNSNSSGRDANTGELFF. The CDR3 region has the DNA TGTGCCAGCAGCAAAAACTCGAATTCTAGCGGGAGAGACGCGAACACCGGGGAGCTGTTTTTT.

The rearrangement links TRBV6-6 to TRBJ1-5, with 10 positions matching TRBD1. The V gene end was trimmed by 6 bases and the J gene end by 4 bases; junction bases not matched to a gene: 3. The CDR3 length is 14 residues. The germline gives CDR1 MNHNY, CDR2 SVGAGI (reference sequence). The CDR3: CASSRGQGNQPQHF. The CDR3 DNA reads TGTGCCAGCAGCCGGGGACAGGGGAATCAGCCCCAGCATTTT.

The chain combines TRBV24-1 with TRBJ2-3, with 11 bases that match TRBD2. Germline V CDR1 and CDR2: KGHDR, SFDVKD. The CDR3 consists of 15 residues. Trimming took 7 bases from V and 3 from J; bases not matched to a gene: 5. CDR3 sequence (DNA): TGTGCCACCAGCCGAACTAGCGGGAGAACAGATACGCAGTATTTT. It translates to CATSRTSGRTDTQYF.

The rearrangement links TRBV27 to TRBJ2-3, with D tentatively TRBD1 (5 bases). The V gene lost 4 bases and the J gene lost 3 bases, with 14 bases spanning the gap. Germline V gene data show CDR1 as MNHEY and CDR2 as SMNVEV (reference sequence). The CDR3 runs to 15 residues. CDR3 residues: CASSSRDGVTDTQYF. The CDR3 DNA reads TGTGCCAGCAGTTCCAGGGATGGGGTTACAGATACGCAGTATTTT.

The V gene is TRBV19, the J gene TRBJ1-2; possibly TRBD1 for D (6 bases). V was shortened by 2 bases and J by 6 bases, with 19 bases between the two germline ends. The germline V gene encodes CDR1 LNHDA and CDR2 SQIVND (reference sequence). The CDR3 spans 16 residues. CDR3 region: CASSIIASRGTHGYTF. As DNA, the CDR3 is TGTGCCAGTAGTATAATTGCTTCCAGAGGGACACATGGCTACACCTTC.

The J gene is TRBJ2-2, the V gene TRBV5-5; a possible D gene is TRBD1 (6 bases). The CDR3 length is 13 residues. The V gene lost 0 bases and the J gene lost 8 bases, with 8 bases spanning the gap. In germline, CDR1 is SGHKS, CDR2 YYEKEE (reference sequence). CDR3 sequence reads: CASSLAGVGELFF. CDR3 nucleotides: TGTGCCAGCAGCTTGGCAGGGGTTGGGGAGCTGTTTTTT.

This rearrangement joins TRBV3-1 (or the pseudogene TRBV3-2) to TRBJ1-1, with TRBD1 matching 9 bases. The CDR3 covers 16 residues. From germline, CDR1 is LGHDT and CDR2 YNNKEL (reference sequence). After removal of 4 bases from V and 1 base from J, the junction contained 7 bases not matched to a gene. The CDR3 DNA is TGTGCCAGCAGCCTTGGGACAGGGAGCAGGAACACTGAAGCTTTCTTT. Protein product: CASSLGTGSRNTEAFF.

This clone was counted between two and nine times. The gene calls are TRBV5-4 and TRBJ2-7; TRBD1 aligns across 8 bases. CDR3 length: 14 amino acids. V shed 4 bases, J shed 5 bases, and the junction held 8 bases outside the gene matches. Germline V CDR1 and CDR2: SGHNT, YYREEE (reference sequence). The CDR3 bases are TGTGCCAGCAGCCCGACAGGGGTAAAGAACGAGCAGTACTTC. Its protein product is CASSPTGVKNEQYF. The entire variable domain, with the rest obtained from reference TRBV5-4 and TRBJ2-7, is as follows: ETGVTQSPTHLIKTRGQQVTLRCSSQSGHNTVSWYQQALGQGPQFIFQYYREEENGRGNFPPRFSGLQFPNYSSELNVNALELDDSALYLCASSPTGVKNEQYFGPGTRLTVT.

The rearrangement links TRBV4-2 to TRBJ2-5; the D is unclear. V was cut by 1 base and J by 1 base, with 4 bases left in between. This CDR3 is built from 13 residues. The germline CDR1 and CDR2 sequences are LGHNA and YNFKEQ. Here the CDR3 DNA reads TGTGCCAGCAGCCAAGGTCTCCAAGAGACCCAGTACTTC. Translated, it gives CASSQGLQETQYF.

The rearrangement links TRBV7-2 to TRBJ1-1; D is uncertain. V was cut by 1 base and J by 1 base, with 10 bases left in between. The germline CDR1 and CDR2 sequences are SGHTA and FQGNSA. The length of the CDR3 is 15 residues. DNA of the CDR3: TGTGCCAGCAGCTTAGGGGCGGGCCGGAACACTGAAGCTTTCTTT. Translated, it gives CASSLGAGRNTEAFF.

V and J are TRBV19 and TRBJ1-5; 9 positions match TRBD1. V dropped 5 bases and J dropped 4; count of bases not matched to a gene: 9. Germline CDR1 LNHDA, CDR2 SQIVND (reference sequence). The CDR3 runs to 16 residues. CDR3 DNA: TGTGCCAGTAGTCTCTCTACAGGGGGCTGGAATCAGCCCCAGCATTTT. The encoded protein is CASSLSTGGWNQPQHF.